This T cell receptor beta chain was identified during a study of shared clonotypes between healthy human individuals. Across the whole study: CD4 naive cells filled three plates per donor, CD4 memory three, CD8 naive two and CD8 memory one.

Recent acute infections and vaccinations were absent in the healthy HIV-negative adult donors. Study results and caveats: Memory subsets had estimated richness that was generally smaller than that of naive subsets.

The repertoire was sequenced with immunoSEQ multiplex PCR; TCRdb's copy has only in-frame clones and lacks some. The sample has 2 million to 3 million clones, just over 90% seen once; the top ten hold 0.13% to 0.15%. Regarding this clone: As yet, its antigen is unknown.

CDR3 length: 12 amino acids. Germline-derived CDR1 and CDR2 are GTSNPN and SVGIG (reference sequence). Trimming left V 6 bases short and J 2 bases short, with 10 bases between. V is TRBV30 and J is TRBJ2-5, with D perhaps TRBD2 (6 bases). The sample taken for sequencing was naive CD4+ T cells sorted from blood. Subset: CD45RA+ positively selected. This TCR came from a man aged 18 to 29 in good health. In nucleotides, the CDR3 is TGTGCCTGTTCCCGGGGGCAAGAGACCCAGTACTTC. Its protein product is CACSRGQETQYF.